Below, 25 T cell receptor beta chains from the same sample are listed, as sequenced in a study of shared clonotypes between healthy human individuals. Naive CD8 cells lacked CD45RO, underwent positive selection for CCR7 and left out terminally differentiated effector memory CD45RA+ cells. Some clones are missing from TCRdb's copy, which holds only in-frame ones; the method was immunoSEQ multiplex PCR. Counted here are about 2,200,000 clones, just over 90% occurring once; the ten biggest clones make up roughly 1.8%. The sample was naive CD8+ T cells from PBMCs. The receptors stem from a man younger than 35 in good health. Some clones in this sample may be carry-over from other donors' samples.

The chain links TRBV6-4 to TRBJ2-1, with TRBD2 matching 8 bases. Germline values: CDR1 MRHNA, CDR2 SNTAGT. Unmatched junction bases numbered 10, after V lost 8 bases and J lost 4 bases. The CDR3 is 15 residues long. The CDR3 protein is CASPGGELDYNEQFF. CDR3 nucleotides: TGTGCCAGCCCCGGGGGGGAGCTTGATTACAATGAGCAGTTCTTC.

The chain links TRBV7-9 to TRBJ2-2; 11 nucleotides line up with TRBD2. Germline CDR1 and CDR2: SEHNR and FQNEAQ (reference sequence). The length of the CDR3 is 15 residues. The V segment lost 5 bases and the J segment 6 bases; nucleotides outside the gene matches: 5. For the CDR3, the DNA is TGTGCCAGCAGCCAGGGACTAGCGGTCGCCGGGGAGCTGTTTTTT. It is translated as CASSQGLAVAGELFF.

The V and J genes are TRBV5-1 and TRBJ2-1, with TRBD1 matching over 8 bases. CDR3 length: 16 amino acids. With 0 bases clipped from V and 5 bases from J, the junction kept 7 bases outside the gene matches. From germline, CDR1 is SGHRS and CDR2 YFSETQ. CDR3 region: CASSLDITDRDNEQFF. In DNA form, the CDR3 reads TGCGCCAGCAGCTTGGATATTACGGACAGGGACAATGAGCAGTTCTTC.

This sequence joins TRBV28 and TRBJ1-2, with D tentatively TRBD1 (6 bases). CDR3 size: 11 residues. Trimming stripped 3 bases from V and 9 bases from J, with 8 bases between. From germline, CDR1 is MDHEN and CDR2 SYDVKM. CDR3 residues: CASSFQGSYTF. The DNA of the CDR3 is TGTGCCAGCAGTTTTCAGGGGAGCTACACCTTC.

The gene calls are TRBV7-9 and TRBJ1-2, with a possible D match to TRBD1 (5 bases). CDR3 length: 15 residues. The V end was cut by 7 bases, the J end by 6 bases, with 21 bases between. The germline V gene encodes CDR1 SEHNR and CDR2 FQNEAQ (reference sequence). The CDR3 DNA is TGTGCCAGCACCAGGGACGGGGCAGGTTGGAATGGCTACACCTTC. Encoded protein: CASTRDGAGWNGYTF.

V gene TRBV5-1 combines with J gene TRBJ2-7; 9 bases fit TRBD2. CDR1 is SGHRS and CDR2 is YFSETQ in the germline V gene. The CDR3 extends over 16 amino acids. The ends lost 5 bases at V and 2 bases at J; junction bases unmatched: 11. CDR3 nucleotides: TGCGCCAGCAGGTCCGACTGGACTAGCGTTCCCTACGAGCAGTACTTC. Amino acid sequence: CASRSDWTSVPYEQYF.

In nucleotides, the CDR3 is TGTGCCAGCAGTGAAGTACGGGGGGCCTTCACTGAAGCTTTCTTT. Translated, it gives CASSEVRGAFTEAFF. The rearrangement links TRBV6-1 to TRBJ1-1; TRBD1 might be the D (6 bases). The CDR3 loop spans 15 amino acids. Trimming removed 1 base from V and 4 bases from J, with 13 bases in between. Germline CDR1 MNHNS, CDR2 SASEGT.

This clone occurred once. The same CDR3 can be traced to other DNA sequences in this sample. The rearrangement joins TRBV4-1 to TRBJ2-1, with 8 bases aligning to TRBD2. Germline V gives CDR1 MGHRA, CDR2 YSYEKL. The V segment lost 3 bases and the J segment 0 bases; nucleotides outside the gene matches: 4. This CDR3 is built from 16 residues. This CDR3 is CASSQLAGSSYNEQFF. In nucleotides, the CDR3 is TGCGCCAGCAGCCAGTTAGCGGGGAGCTCCTACAATGAGCAGTTCTTC.

This clone occurred once. This chain connects TRBV25-1 to TRBJ1-2; D gene uncertain. The CDR3 spans 13 residues. Germline CDR1 reads MGHDK; CDR2 reads SYGVNS. Trimming took off 4 bases at V and 8 bases at J, with 14 bases between the two ends. The CDR3 DNA sequence: TGTGCCAGCAGTGGCGGAGGGATAAGGGGCTACACCTTC. This encodes CASSGGGIRGYTF.

The V call is TRBV28, the J call TRBJ2-3, with a weak D call TRBD2 (6 bases). The CDR3 consists of 19 residues. The V end was cut by 6 bases, the J end by 1 base, with 26 bases between. Germline CDR1 and CDR2: MDHEN and SYDVKM. This CDR3 is CASRTSWDGGALGTDTQYF. In DNA, the CDR3 is TGTGCCAGCAGGACCTCGTGGGACGGAGGGGCCTTAGGCACAGATACGCAGTATTTT.

CDR3 bases: TGTGCCAGCAGTCCAGGGCGGACAGGGTGGGGGGAAAAACTGTTTTTT. Encoded protein: CASSPGRTGWGEKLFF. This chain links TRBV28 with TRBJ1-4, with 8 bases aligning to TRBD1. This CDR3 is 16 amino acids long. Germline values: CDR1 MDHEN, CDR2 SYDVKM. The J segment lost 8 bases and the V segment lost 5 bases, leaving 13 bases of the junction unmatched.

This rearrangement joins TRBV30 to TRBJ1-2; D gene ambiguous. Trimming shortened V by 4 bases and J by 4 bases, and 7 bases separated the two germline ends. The CDR3 sequence is 11 residues long. Per germline, CDR1 GTSNPN and CDR2 SVGIG (reference sequence). The CDR3 spells CAWKDGYGYTF. For the CDR3, the DNA is TGTGCCTGGAAGGACGGCTATGGCTACACCTTC.

As to this clone: Other DNA sequences within the sample encode an identical CDR3. The CDR3 coding sequence is TGTGCCAGCAGCGTAGGAGGAGAGAACACTGAAGCTTTCTTT. It encodes CASSVGGENTEAFF. The chain uses TRBV9 and TRBJ1-1; D remains ambiguous. There are 14 residues in the CDR3. V dropped 0 bases and J dropped 1 base, with 7 bases sitting between them. Germline V lookup: CDR1 SGDLS, CDR2 YYNGEE.

This clone came up once. The chain links TRBV13 to TRBJ2-2; D possibly corresponds to TRBD1 (6 bases). V gave up 5 bases and J gave up 9 bases, with 19 bases separating them. Looked up from germline, CDR1 is PRHDT and CDR2 is FYEKMQ (reference sequence). The CDR3 is 15 amino acids. The CDR3 DNA follows: TGTGCCAGCAGCGATATGGCCACAGGGAACCGGGAGCTGTTTTTT. Protein sequence: CASSDMATGNRELFF.

This clone was seen once. Distinct nucleotide sequences in the sample also encode this CDR3. This rearrangement joins TRBV7-6 to TRBJ2-7; D is undetermined. Deletions cut 1 base from V and 4 bases from J, with 8 bases between. The germline gives CDR1 SGHVS, CDR2 FNYEAQ. The CDR3 totals 13 residues. CDR3: CASSLGHGYEQYF. CDR3 sequence (DNA): TGTGCCAGCAGCTTAGGTCACGGGTACGAGCAGTACTTC.

A remark on this clone: The same CDR3 is also encoded by other DNA sequences in this sample. This chain connects TRBV27 to TRBJ1-2; D ambiguous. Trimming took 5 bases from V and 4 from J, leaving 11 bases between them. Germline CDR1 reads MNHEY; CDR2 reads SMNVEV (reference sequence). CDR3 length equals 13 residues. CDR3 sequence (DNA): TGTGCCAGCAGTCTTGGACGGACCTATGGCTACACCTTC. It translates to CASSLGRTYGYTF.

The rearrangement joins TRBV7-9 to TRBJ1-1, with D unresolved. Germline CDR1 SEHNR, CDR2 FQNEAQ (reference sequence). V lost 4 bases and J 3 bases, leaving 6 bases between the germline ends. CDR3 length: 12 residues. The CDR3 loop is CASSYGDTEAFF. CDR3 nucleotide sequence: TGTGCCAGCAGCTACGGGGACACTGAAGCTTTCTTT.

About this clone itself: This CDR3 is also generated by other DNA sequences in the sample. The J gene is TRBJ2-5, the V gene TRBV11-2; unclear D gene. Germline-derived CDR1 and CDR2 are SGHAT and FQNNGV. CDR3 size: 12 residues. V lost 1 base and J 5 bases, leaving 5 bases between the germline ends. The CDR3 protein is CASSLGPETQYF. The CDR3 region has the DNA TGTGCCAGCAGCTTAGGCCCGGAGACCCAGTACTTC.

The chain links TRBV2 to TRBJ2-3, with D unresolved. The CDR3 totals 14 residues. Germline loops: CDR1 SNHLY, CDR2 FYNNEI. Deletions cut 2 bases from V and 6 bases from J, with 12 bases between. For the CDR3, the DNA is TGTGCCAGCAGTGAACCCCTTAGAAAGGATACGCAGTATTTT. Its protein product is CASSEPLRKDTQYF. The whole variable domain, remainder taken from reference TRBV2 and TRBJ2-3, is EPEVTQTPSHQVTQMGQEVILRCVPISNHLYFYWYRQILGQKVEFLVSFYNNEISEKSEIFDDQFSVERPDGSNFTLKIRSTKLEDSAMYFCASSEPLRKDTQYFGPGTRLTVL.

The gene calls are TRBV28 and TRBJ2-2; 7 bases map to TRBD1. From germline, CDR1 is MDHEN and CDR2 SYDVKM. The CDR3 totals 16 residues. V dropped 10 bases and J dropped 0; count of bases not matched to a gene: 11. This CDR3 is CATFMPGQTNTGELFF. The CDR3 nucleotides read TGTGCCACATTCATGCCGGGACAGACGAACACCGGGGAGCTGTTTTTT.

J is TRBJ2-7 and V is TRBV11-3; 8 bases are shared with TRBD1. The junction had 5 bases not matched to a gene; V was cut back by 4 bases and J by 6 bases. Germline V gives CDR1 SGHNT, CDR2 YENEEA. The CDR3 spans 13 residues. This chain's CDR3 is CASSSDRGGEQYF. In DNA form, the CDR3 reads TGTGCCAGCAGCTCCGACAGGGGTGGCGAGCAGTACTTC.

This chain connects TRBV27 to TRBJ2-5, with D possibly being TRBD1 or TRBD2 (6 bases each). Germline CDR1 reads MNHEY; CDR2 reads SMNVEV (reference sequence). V shed 6 bases and J shed 2 bases, with 16 bases lying between them. The CDR3 spans 15 residues. The DNA for the CDR3 is TGTGCCAGCAGACCCCGCAGGGGAGGACAAGAGACCCAGTACTTC. It encodes CASRPRRGGQETQYF.

This clone was recorded only once. The genes are TRBV28 and TRBJ1-1; D gene unclear. This CDR3 is 13 amino acids long. V was pared by 7 bases and J by 5 bases, with 14 bases between. Germline CDR1 reads MDHEN; CDR2 reads SYDVKM. The CDR3 coding sequence is TGTGCCAGCACTTGGACCCTTGGAACTGAAGCTTTCTTT. It encodes CASTWTLGTEAFF.

This clone was counted once. The CDR3 is CASSFSQGGSYEQYF. The CDR3 coding sequence is TGCGCCAGCAGCTTTTCGCAGGGAGGCTCCTACGAGCAGTACTTC. This chain connects TRBV5-1 to TRBJ2-7; D is perhaps TRBD2 (6 bases). The CDR3 runs to 15 residues. Trimming took off 2 bases at V and 0 bases at J, with 12 bases between the two ends. Germline values: CDR1 SGHRS, CDR2 YFSETQ.

This chain connects TRBV28 to TRBJ1-1; D not certain. Germline assignment: CDR1 MDHEN and CDR2 SYDVKM. The CDR3 has 12 amino acids. V was clipped by 8 bases and J by 0 bases, with 7 bases between them. CDR3 sequence (DNA): TGTGCCAGCGGCCAGATGAACACTGAAGCTTTCTTT. As protein: CASGQMNTEAFF.